These 23 T cell receptor beta chains came from one sample sequenced in a study of blood T cell repertoires in COVID-19. Produced via immunoSEQ multiplex PCR; TCRdb's table is partial and in-frame only. The sample lists about 380,000 clones; about 85% were seen once. The sequenced sample was peripheral blood. Every receptor here comes from a woman younger than 35 with acute or convalescent COVID-19.

The CDR3 DNA sequence: TGTGCCAGCGGCAGGGGGACTAACTATGGCTACACCTTC. Protein: CASGRGTNYGYTF. The chain recombines TRBV2 with TRBJ1-2; 7 positions match TRBD1. CDR3 length: 13 amino acids. Looked up from germline, CDR1 is SNHLY and CDR2 is FYNNEI. V lost 8 bases to trimming and J lost 0 bases; unmatched junction nucleotides: 3.

V is TRBV27 and J is TRBJ1-1; D uncertain. Trimming pared 5 bases from V and 0 bases from J, leaving 7 bases between. CDR1 and CDR2 (germline): MNHEY, SMNVEV (reference sequence). The CDR3 runs to 13 residues. CDR3 protein: CASSSRLNTEAFF. DNA of the CDR3: TGTGCCAGCAGTAGCAGGTTGAACACTGAAGCTTTCTTT.

The chain couples TRBV18 to TRBJ1-2; D is undetermined. V dropped 0 bases and J dropped 7 bases, with 9 bases sitting between them. The CDR3 consists of 13 residues. Germline loops: CDR1 KGHSH, CDR2 LQKENI. The CDR3 nucleotides read TGTGCCAGCTCACCACCGTCTTCCCTTGGCTACACCTTC. This translates into CASSPPSSLGYTF. Based on the CDR3 plus reference TRBV18 and TRBJ1-2, the full variable domain is NAGVMQNPRHLVRRRGQEARLRCSPMKGHSHVYWYRQLPEEGLKFMVYLQKENIIDESGMPKERFSAEFPKEGPSILRIQQVVRGDSAAYFCASSPPSSLGYTFGSGTRLTVV.

The table lists this clone with many counts. The chain has TRBV18 and TRBJ1-2, with a tentative D call TRBD1 (5 bases). Germline CDR1 and CDR2: KGHSH and LQKENI. V gave up 6 bases and J gave up 4 bases, with 18 bases separating them. The CDR3 is 15 amino acids. CDR3 in amino acids: CASSDNGGDSYGYTF. CDR3 nucleotide sequence: TGTGCCAGCTCCGATAATGGAGGGGATTCCTATGGCTACACCTTC.

The chain is built from TRBV5-4 and TRBJ2-3, with 11 bases that match TRBD2. This CDR3 spans 16 amino acids. The germline V gene encodes CDR1 SGHNT and CDR2 YYREEE (reference sequence). V shed 3 bases, J shed 5 bases, and the junction held 8 bases outside the gene matches. The CDR3 coding sequence is TGTGCCAGCAGCTCCACTAGCGGGGGAAAAGGAGATACGCAGTATTTT. Protein sequence: CASSSTSGGKGDTQYF.

The J gene is TRBJ2-3, the V gene TRBV12-3 or TRBV12-4; D is ambiguous. The CDR3 totals 13 residues. The V gene lost 8 bases and the J gene lost 4 bases, with 13 bases spanning the gap. The CDR3 reads CASGRRAADTQYF. The CDR3 nucleotides are TGTGCCAGCGGTAGGAGAGCAGCAGATACGCAGTATTTT.

The chain has TRBV19 and TRBJ1-2; D unresolved. There are 14 residues in the CDR3. Trimming removed 4 bases from V and 8 bases from J, with 17 bases in between. Germline values: CDR1 LNHDA, CDR2 SQIVND (reference sequence). CDR3 sequence reads: CASSTSKESGGYTF. The CDR3 DNA sequence: TGTGCCAGTAGTACCTCGAAGGAGAGTGGCGGCTACACCTTC.

This clone was found many times. The genes are TRBV19 and TRBJ1-2; tentative D call: TRBD1 (6 bases). The CDR3 is 13 residues long. Trimming stripped 9 bases from V and 4 bases from J, with 15 bases between. Germline lookup yields CDR1 LNHDA and CDR2 SQIVND (reference sequence). Here the CDR3 DNA reads TGTGCCAGCAAACAGGGTTCCGGCTATGGCTACACCTTC. Its protein product is CASKQGSGYGYTF.

With respect to this clone: This clone may be a read error of a much larger clone one base away. V and J are TRBV2 and TRBJ2-7; D is ambiguous. V lost 4 bases, J lost 1 base, and 5 bases lay in between. Germline values: CDR1 SNHLY, CDR2 FYNNEI. The CDR3 consists of 12 residues. CDR3 amino acids: CASSVSSYEQYF. The CDR3 DNA reads as TGTGCCAGCAGTGTCAGTTCCTACGAGCAGTACTTC.

The V call is TRBV28, the J call TRBJ1-5; 7 bases align to TRBD1. J was trimmed by 7 bases and V by 5 bases; bases with no gene match: 8. CDR1 is MDHEN and CDR2 is SYDVKM in the germline V gene. This CDR3 region has 14 residues. The CDR3 bases are TGTGCCAGCAGTGGGACAGAACTAAGGCAGCCCCAGCATTTT. This translates into CASSGTELRQPQHF.

The CDR3: CASSLLNRVHNEQFF. The CDR3 DNA reads TGTGCCAGCAGCTTACTCAACAGGGTTCACAATGAGCAGTTCTTC. The chain recombines TRBV5-6 with TRBJ2-1, with D maybe TRBD1 (6 bases). V lost 2 bases and J 5 bases, leaving 14 bases between the germline ends. The CDR3 covers 15 residues. CDR1 SGHDT and CDR2 YYEEEE come from the germline V gene.

The chain recombines TRBV5-1 with TRBJ2-7; 7 bases align to TRBD2. The CDR3 contains 14 residues. Germline CDR1 is SGHRS and CDR2 is YFSETQ. Germline trimming cut 4 bases from V and 6 bases from J; bases unmatched to any gene: 10. CDR3 sequence: CASSGGLEVSEQYF. The DNA for the CDR3 is TGCGCCAGCAGCGGTGGACTAGAAGTCAGCGAGCAGTACTTC.

The V gene is TRBV4-2, the J gene TRBJ1-5; 10 bases are a match to TRBD1. Germline CDR1 is LGHNA and CDR2 is YNFKEQ. V was pared by 6 bases and J by 6 bases, with 5 bases of the junction left unmatched. The CDR3 spans 14 residues. The CDR3 DNA follows: TGTGCCAGCAGAGGGACAGGGGAGTTTCAGCCCCAGCATTTT. Amino acid sequence: CASRGTGEFQPQHF.

The chain carries TRBV9 and TRBJ2-1; D is unclear. The CDR3 runs to 15 residues. Trimming took 0 bases from V and 3 from J, leaving 10 bases between them. The V gene's germline CDR1 is SGDLS and CDR2 YYNGEE. The CDR3 DNA reads TGTGCCAGCAGCGTAGAACCTCTAGGCTACAATGAGCAGTTCTTC. Translating it yields CASSVEPLGYNEQFF.

The chain combines TRBV29-1 with TRBJ1-2; maybe TRBD1 (6 bases). The germline V and J ends were trimmed by 5 bases and 7 bases, with 14 bases remaining between them. There are 12 residues in the CDR3. From germline, CDR1 is SQVTM and CDR2 ANQGSEA. CDR3 sequence reads: CSVLSGEGGYTF. DNA for the CDR3: TGCAGCGTTCTTTCAGGGGAGGGTGGCTACACCTTC. Drawing the rest from reference TRBV29-1 and TRBJ1-2, the complete variable domain is SAVISQKPSRDICQRGTSLTIQCQVDSQVTMMFWYRQQPGQSLTLIATANQGSEATYESGFVIDKFPISRPNLTFSTLTVSNMSPEDSSIYLCSVLSGEGGYTFGSGTRLTVV.

This chain uses TRBV25-1 with TRBJ2-2, with 9 bases identical to TRBD1. This CDR3 spans 15 amino acids. The ends lost 7 bases at V and 3 bases at J; junction bases unmatched: 6. The V gene's germline CDR1 is MGHDK and CDR2 SYGVNS. The CDR3 DNA is TGTGCCAGCACAACAGGGGGCACGGACACCGGGGAGCTGTTTTTT. Protein sequence: CASTTGGTDTGELFF.

CDR3 DNA sequence: TGCGCCAGTGCTTGGACGACAGGGGGGGACGAAAAACTGTTTTTT. Translating it yields CASAWTTGGDEKLFF. This chain uses TRBV5-1 with TRBJ1-4; the match to TRBD1 covers 9 bases. Germline loops: CDR1 SGHRS, CDR2 YFSETQ. The CDR3 is 15 amino acids. Losses at the gene ends were 8 bases for V and 8 bases for J; bases not matched to a gene: 13.

The V and J genes are TRBV10-1 and TRBJ1-2; 7 positions match TRBD1. Germline V gives CDR1 WNHNN, CDR2 SYGVQD (reference sequence). CDR3 length: 13 residues. The V segment lost 0 bases and the J segment 13 bases; nucleotides outside the gene matches: 8. This chain's CDR3 is CASSESGTAYPTF. In DNA, the CDR3 is TGCGCCAGCAGTGAGTCCGGGACAGCTTATCCCACCTTC.

This clone was detected only once. The chain carries TRBV4-1 and TRBJ2-1; D is perhaps TRBD1 (5 bases). This CDR3 has 13 amino acids. V was clipped by 1 base and J by 11 bases, with 12 bases between them. Germline V gives CDR1 MGHRA, CDR2 YSYEKL. The CDR3 DNA sequence: TGCGCCAGCAGCCAAGTCTGGGGCATTCAGCAGTTCTTC. Encoded protein: CASSQVWGIQQFF.

This CDR3 reads CASSYSRRVGNQPQHF. CDR3 DNA sequence: TGTGCCAGCAGTTACTCGAGGAGGGTTGGGAATCAGCCCCAGCATTTT. The chain is built from TRBV6-6 and TRBJ1-5; D call uncertain. The germline V gene has CDR1 MNHNY and CDR2 SVGAGI (reference sequence). The CDR3 is made up of 16 amino acids. Trimming cost V 0 bases and J 4 bases, with 13 bases left between them.

The rearrangement joins TRBV28 to TRBJ2-7, with 9 positions matching TRBD1. The V segment lost 5 bases and the J segment 4 bases; nucleotides outside the gene matches: 9. Germline V gene sequence: CDR1 MDHEN, CDR2 SYDVKM. The CDR3 contains 15 residues. This chain's CDR3 is CASSQPRDRDYEQYF. The CDR3 region has the DNA TGTGCCAGCAGTCAGCCCCGGGACAGGGATTACGAGCAGTACTTC. Full variable domain (missing parts from reference TRBV28 and TRBJ2-7): DVKVTQSSRYLVKRTGEKVFLECVQDMDHENMFWYRQDPGLGLRLIYFSYDVKMKEKGDIPEGYSVSREKKERFSLILESASTNQTSMYLCASSQPRDRDYEQYFGPGTRLTVT.

The rearrangement joins TRBV6-5 to TRBJ2-1; possibly TRBD2 for D (5 bases). The CDR3 spans 13 residues. Germline V gives CDR1 MNHEY, CDR2 SVGAGI. Between the trimmed V and J ends, which lost 9 bases and 5 bases, there was a span of 14 bases. As DNA, the CDR3 is TGTGCCAGTACTAGAGATGGGCACAATGAGCAGTTCTTC. Protein product: CASTRDGHNEQFF.

This clone was detected a few times. This chain uses TRBV27 with TRBJ1-5, with a weak D call TRBD1 (5 bases). The germline V gene encodes CDR1 MNHEY and CDR2 SMNVEV (reference sequence). The V and J ends lost 0 bases and 7 bases respectively, with 7 bases between them. The CDR3 totals 13 residues. CDR3 sequence: CASSLSNRQPQHF. The CDR3 bases are TGTGCCAGCAGTTTATCGAACAGGCAGCCCCAGCATTTT.